This T cell receptor beta chain is drawn from a study of long-term antiretroviral therapy in people with HIV. Study-wide points: Regardless of time point, clones expanded before ART dominated the repertoire. Compared with controls, HIV repertoires showed narrower CDR3 length ranges. ART adherence, viral resistance and therapy changes were not recorded.

In this sample, this clone turned up once. Its antigen is currently unknown. CDR1 and CDR2 from the germline V gene are SGHVS and FQNEAQ. This CDR3 comprises 11 residues. Trimming took 9 bases from V and 3 from J, leaving 9 bases between them. Samples were assayed with immunoSEQ v3.0 at survey level. Produced via immunoSEQ multiplex PCR; TCRdb's table is partial and in-frame only. The sample consists of about 27,000 clones, about 82% of them appearing once. Treatment of all HIV participants took place in the United States. Sequences were derived from unsorted PBMCs, sampled 0.8 years before starting antiretroviral therapy. This chain joins TRBV7-8 and TRBJ2-7; D not resolved. The sequence derives from a man in his late teens or twenties with HIV. The DNA for the CDR3 is TGTGCCAGGGATTTAAACTACGAGCAGTACTTC. As protein: CARDLNYEQYF.